This TCR beta chain was documented in a study of long-term antiretroviral therapy in people with HIV. The germline V gene has CDR1 MNHEY and CDR2 SVGAGI. The CDR3 consists of 13 residues. To note about this clone: The germline gene is not matched at one end of the junction; a read error may be the cause.

The immunoSEQ assay was v3.0, run at survey level. TCRdb's table, derived via immunoSEQ multiplex PCR, lists solely in-frame clones and lacks some. The table records about 14,000 clones, 88% of them present only once. V usage is TRBV6-5 and J usage is TRBJ1-5; TRBD1 aligns across 8 bases. The sample here was unsorted PBMCs, taken 6.2 years after starting antiretroviral therapy. The receptor was derived from a middle-aged man with HIV. CDR3 in amino acids: CASQGASDQPQHF. CDR3 bases: TGTGCCAGCCAGGGGGCTAGCGATCAGCCCCAGCATTTT.